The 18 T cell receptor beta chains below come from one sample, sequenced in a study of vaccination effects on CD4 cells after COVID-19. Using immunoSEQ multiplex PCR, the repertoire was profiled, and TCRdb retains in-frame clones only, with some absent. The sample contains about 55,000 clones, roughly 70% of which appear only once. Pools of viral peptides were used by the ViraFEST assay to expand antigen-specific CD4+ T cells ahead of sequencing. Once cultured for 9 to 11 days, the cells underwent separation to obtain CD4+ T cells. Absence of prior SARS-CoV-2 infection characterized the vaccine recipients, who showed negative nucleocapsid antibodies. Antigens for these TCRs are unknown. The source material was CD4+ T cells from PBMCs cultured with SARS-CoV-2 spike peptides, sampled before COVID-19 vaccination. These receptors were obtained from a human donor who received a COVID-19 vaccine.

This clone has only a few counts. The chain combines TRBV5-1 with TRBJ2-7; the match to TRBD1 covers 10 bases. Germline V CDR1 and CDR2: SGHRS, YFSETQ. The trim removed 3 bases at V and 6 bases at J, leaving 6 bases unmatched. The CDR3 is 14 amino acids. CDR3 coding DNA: TGCGCCAGCAGCTCAGGGACAGGGGTCGGCGAGCAGTACTTC. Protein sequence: CASSSGTGVGEQYF.

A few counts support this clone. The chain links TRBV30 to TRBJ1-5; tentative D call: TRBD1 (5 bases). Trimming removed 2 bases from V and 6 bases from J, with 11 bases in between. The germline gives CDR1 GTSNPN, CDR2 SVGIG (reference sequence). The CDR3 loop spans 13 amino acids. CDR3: CAWSTRGSQPQHF. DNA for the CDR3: TGTGCCTGGAGTACTAGGGGCAGTCAGCCCCAGCATTTT.

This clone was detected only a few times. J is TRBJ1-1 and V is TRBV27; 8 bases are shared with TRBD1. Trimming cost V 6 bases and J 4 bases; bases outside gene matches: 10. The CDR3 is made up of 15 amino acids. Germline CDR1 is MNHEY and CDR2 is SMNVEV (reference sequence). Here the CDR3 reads CASRSLGRGPTEAFF. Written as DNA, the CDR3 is TGTGCCAGCAGGTCACTGGGCAGGGGGCCCACTGAAGCTTTCTTT.

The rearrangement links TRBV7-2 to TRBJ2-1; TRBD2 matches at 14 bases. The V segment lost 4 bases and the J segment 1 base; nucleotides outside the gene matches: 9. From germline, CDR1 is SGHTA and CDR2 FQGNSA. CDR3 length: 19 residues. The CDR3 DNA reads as TGTGCCAGCAGCTCGCCGGGACTAGCGGGAGTGGGTTCCTACAATGAGCAGTTCTTC. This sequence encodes CASSSPGLAGVGSYNEQFF.

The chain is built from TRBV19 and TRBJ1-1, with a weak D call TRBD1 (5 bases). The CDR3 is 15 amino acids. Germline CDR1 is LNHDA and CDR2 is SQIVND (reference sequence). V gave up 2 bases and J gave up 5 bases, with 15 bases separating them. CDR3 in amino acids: CASSISWGAGTEAFF. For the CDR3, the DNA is TGTGCCAGTAGTATATCTTGGGGCGCGGGTACTGAAGCTTTCTTT.

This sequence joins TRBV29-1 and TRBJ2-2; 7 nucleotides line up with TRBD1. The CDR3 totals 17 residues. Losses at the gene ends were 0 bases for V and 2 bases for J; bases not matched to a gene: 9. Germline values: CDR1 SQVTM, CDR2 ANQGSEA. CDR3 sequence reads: CSVEDPWTGGNTGELFF. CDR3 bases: TGCAGCGTTGAAGATCCATGGACAGGTGGAAACACCGGGGAGCTGTTTTTT.

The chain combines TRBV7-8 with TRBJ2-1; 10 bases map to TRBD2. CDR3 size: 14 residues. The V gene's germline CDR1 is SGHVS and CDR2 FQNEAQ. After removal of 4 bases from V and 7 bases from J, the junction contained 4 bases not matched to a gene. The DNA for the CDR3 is TGTGCCAGCAGCTCGGGACTAGCGCTGAATGAGCAGTTCTTC. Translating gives CASSSGLALNEQFF.

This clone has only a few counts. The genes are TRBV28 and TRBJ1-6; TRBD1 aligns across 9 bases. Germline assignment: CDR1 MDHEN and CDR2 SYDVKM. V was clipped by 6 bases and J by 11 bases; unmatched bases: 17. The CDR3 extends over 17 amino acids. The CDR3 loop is CASSSLSPGTGKPPLHF. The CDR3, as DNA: TGTGCCAGCAGCTCCCTCTCCCCCGGGACAGGGAAGCCACCCCTCCACTTT.

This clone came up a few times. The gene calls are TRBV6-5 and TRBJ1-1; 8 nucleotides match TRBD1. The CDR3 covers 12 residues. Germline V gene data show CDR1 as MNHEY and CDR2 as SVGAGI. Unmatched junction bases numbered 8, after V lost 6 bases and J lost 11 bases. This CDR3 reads CASRKPGGVAFF. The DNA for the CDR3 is TGTGCCAGCAGAAAGCCAGGGGGCGTGGCTTTCTTT.

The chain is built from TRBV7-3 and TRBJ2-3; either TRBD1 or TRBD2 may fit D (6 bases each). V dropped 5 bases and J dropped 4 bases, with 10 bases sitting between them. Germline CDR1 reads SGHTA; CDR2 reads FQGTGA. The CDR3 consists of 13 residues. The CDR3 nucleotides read TGTGCCAGCAGCGGGGGGCCAGCAGATACGCAGTATTTT. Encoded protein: CASSGGPADTQYF.

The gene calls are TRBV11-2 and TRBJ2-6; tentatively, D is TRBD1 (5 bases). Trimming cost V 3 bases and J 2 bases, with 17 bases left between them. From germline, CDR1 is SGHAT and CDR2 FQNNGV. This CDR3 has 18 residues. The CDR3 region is CASSFPRDKGTGANVLTF. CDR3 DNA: TGTGCCAGCAGCTTCCCCAGGGATAAGGGTACTGGGGCCAACGTCCTGACTTTC. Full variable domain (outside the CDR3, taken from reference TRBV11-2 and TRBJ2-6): EAGVAQSPRYKIIEKRQSVAFWCNPISGHATLYWYQQILGQGPKLLIQFQNNGVVDDSQLPKDRFSAERLKGVDSTLKIQPAKLEDSAVYLCASSFPRDKGTGANVLTFGAGSRLTVL.

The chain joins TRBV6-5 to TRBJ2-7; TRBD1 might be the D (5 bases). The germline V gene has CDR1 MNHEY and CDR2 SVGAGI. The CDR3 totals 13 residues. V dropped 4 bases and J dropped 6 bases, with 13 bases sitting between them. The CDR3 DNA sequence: TGTGCCAGCAGTTCCCAGGGAAGGGGCGAGCAGTACTTC. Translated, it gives CASSSQGRGEQYF.

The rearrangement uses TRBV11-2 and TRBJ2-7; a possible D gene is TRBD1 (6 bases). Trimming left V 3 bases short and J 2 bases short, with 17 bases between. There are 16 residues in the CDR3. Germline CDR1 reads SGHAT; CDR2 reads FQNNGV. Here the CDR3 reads CASSLGSPTGPYEQYF. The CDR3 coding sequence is TGTGCCAGCAGCTTGGGTAGTCCGACAGGACCCTACGAGCAGTACTTC.

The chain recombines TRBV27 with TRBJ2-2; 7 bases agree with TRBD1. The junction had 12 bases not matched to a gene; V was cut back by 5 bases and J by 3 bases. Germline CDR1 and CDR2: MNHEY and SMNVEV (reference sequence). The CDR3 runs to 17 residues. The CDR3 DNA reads TGTGCCAGCAGTGCCCGGTCGAGTGGGACAGACACCGGGGAGCTGTTTTTT. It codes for CASSARSSGTDTGELFF.

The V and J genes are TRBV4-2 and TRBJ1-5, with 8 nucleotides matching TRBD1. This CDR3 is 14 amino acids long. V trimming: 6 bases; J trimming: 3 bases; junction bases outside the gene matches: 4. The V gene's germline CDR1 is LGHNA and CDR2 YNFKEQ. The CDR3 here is CASSRTGTNQPQHF. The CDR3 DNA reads TGTGCCAGCAGTCGGACAGGGACCAATCAGCCCCAGCATTTT.

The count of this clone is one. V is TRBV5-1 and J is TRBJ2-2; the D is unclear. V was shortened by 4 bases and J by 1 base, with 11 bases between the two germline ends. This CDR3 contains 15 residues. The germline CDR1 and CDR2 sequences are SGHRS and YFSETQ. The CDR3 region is CASSPRVGNTGELFF. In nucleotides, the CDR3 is TGCGCCAGCAGCCCCCGGGTAGGGAACACCGGGGAGCTGTTTTTT.

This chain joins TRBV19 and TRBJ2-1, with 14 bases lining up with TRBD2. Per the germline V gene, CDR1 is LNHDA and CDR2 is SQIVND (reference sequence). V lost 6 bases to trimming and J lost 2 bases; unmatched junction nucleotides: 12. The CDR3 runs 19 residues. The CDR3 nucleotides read TGTGCCAGTAGCCCGGGACTAGCGGGAGAACTAGTCGCCTACAATGAGCAGTTCTTC. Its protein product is CASSPGLAGELVAYNEQFF.

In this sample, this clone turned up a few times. CDR3 sequence: CAISDPGFYEQYF. DNA for the CDR3: TGTGCCATCAGTGACCCCGGTTTCTACGAGCAGTACTTC. The chain couples TRBV10-3 to TRBJ2-7, with no clear D. Trimming stripped 3 bases from V and 3 bases from J, with 9 bases between. The germline V gene has CDR1 ENHRY and CDR2 SYGVKD. This CDR3 comprises 13 residues.